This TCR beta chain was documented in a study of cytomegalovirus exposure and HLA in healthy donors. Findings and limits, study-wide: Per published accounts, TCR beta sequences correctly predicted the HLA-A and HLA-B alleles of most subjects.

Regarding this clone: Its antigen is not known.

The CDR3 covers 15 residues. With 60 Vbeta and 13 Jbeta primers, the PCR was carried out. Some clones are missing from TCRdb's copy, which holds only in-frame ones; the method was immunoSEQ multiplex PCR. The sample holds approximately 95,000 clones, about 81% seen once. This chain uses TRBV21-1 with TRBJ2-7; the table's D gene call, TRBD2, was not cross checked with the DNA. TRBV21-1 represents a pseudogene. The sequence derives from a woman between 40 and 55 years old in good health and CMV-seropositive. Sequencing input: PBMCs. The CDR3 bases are TGTGCCAGCAGCAAAGTTGGGAGTTACCAATACGAGCAGTACTTC. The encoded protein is CASSKVGSYQYEQYF.